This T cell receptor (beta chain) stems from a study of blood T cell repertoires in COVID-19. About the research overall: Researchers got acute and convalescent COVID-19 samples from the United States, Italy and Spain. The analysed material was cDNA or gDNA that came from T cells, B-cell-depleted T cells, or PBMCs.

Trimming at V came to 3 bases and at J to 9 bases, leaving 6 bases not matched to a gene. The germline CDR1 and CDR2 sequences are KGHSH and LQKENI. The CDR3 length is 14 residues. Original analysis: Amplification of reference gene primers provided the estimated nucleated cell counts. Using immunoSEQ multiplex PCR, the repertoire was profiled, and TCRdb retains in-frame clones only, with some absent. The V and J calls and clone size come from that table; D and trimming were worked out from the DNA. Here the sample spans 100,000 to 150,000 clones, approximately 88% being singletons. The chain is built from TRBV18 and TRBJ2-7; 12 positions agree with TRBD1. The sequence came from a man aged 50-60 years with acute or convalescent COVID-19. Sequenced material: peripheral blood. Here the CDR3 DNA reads TGTGCCAGCTCACCCCCCGGGACAGGGGGCTTGCAGTACTTC. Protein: CASSPPGTGGLQYF. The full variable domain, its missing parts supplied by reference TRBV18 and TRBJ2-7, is NAGVMQNPRHLVRRRGQEARLRCSPMKGHSHVYWYRQLPEEGLKFMVYLQKENIIDESGMPKERFSAEFPKEGPSILRIQQVVRGDSAAYFCASSPPGTGGLQYFGPGTRLTVT.